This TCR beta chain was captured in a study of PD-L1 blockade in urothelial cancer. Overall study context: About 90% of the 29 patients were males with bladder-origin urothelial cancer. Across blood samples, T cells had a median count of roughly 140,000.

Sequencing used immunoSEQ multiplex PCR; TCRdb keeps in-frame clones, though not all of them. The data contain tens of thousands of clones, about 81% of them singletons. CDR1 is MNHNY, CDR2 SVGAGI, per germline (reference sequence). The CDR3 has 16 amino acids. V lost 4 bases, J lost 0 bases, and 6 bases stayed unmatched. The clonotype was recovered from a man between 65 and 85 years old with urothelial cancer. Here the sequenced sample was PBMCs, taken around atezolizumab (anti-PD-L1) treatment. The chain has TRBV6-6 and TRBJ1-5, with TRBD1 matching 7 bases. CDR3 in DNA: TGTGCCAGCAGTTTACAGGGGCCTAATAGCAATCAGCCCCAGCATTTT. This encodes CASSLQGPNSNQPQHF.